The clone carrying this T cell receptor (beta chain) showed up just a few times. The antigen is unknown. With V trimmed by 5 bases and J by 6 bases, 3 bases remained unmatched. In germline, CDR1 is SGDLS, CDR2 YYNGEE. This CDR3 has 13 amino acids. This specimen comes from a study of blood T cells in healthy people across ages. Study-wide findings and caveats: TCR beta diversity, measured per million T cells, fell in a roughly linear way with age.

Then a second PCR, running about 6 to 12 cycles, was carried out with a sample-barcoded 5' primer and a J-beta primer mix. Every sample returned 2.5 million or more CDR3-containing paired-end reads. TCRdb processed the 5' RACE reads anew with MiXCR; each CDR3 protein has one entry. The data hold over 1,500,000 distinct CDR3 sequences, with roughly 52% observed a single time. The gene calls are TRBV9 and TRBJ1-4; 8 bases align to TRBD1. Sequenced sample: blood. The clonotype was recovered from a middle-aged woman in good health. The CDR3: CASRGQGDEKLFF. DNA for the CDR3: TGTGCCAGCAGAGGACAGGGTGATGAAAAACTGTTTTTT.